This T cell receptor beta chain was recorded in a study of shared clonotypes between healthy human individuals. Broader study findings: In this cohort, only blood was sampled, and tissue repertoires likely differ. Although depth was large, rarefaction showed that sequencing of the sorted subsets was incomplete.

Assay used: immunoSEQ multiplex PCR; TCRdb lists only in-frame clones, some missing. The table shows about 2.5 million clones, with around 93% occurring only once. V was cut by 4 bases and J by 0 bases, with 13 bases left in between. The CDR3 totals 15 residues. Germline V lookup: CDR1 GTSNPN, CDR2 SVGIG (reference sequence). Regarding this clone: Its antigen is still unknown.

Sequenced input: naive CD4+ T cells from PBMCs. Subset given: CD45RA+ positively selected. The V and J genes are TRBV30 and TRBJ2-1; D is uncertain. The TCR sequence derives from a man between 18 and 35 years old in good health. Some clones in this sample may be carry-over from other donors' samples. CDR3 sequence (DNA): TGTGCCTGGACGACCTTTGGCAGCTCCTACAATGAGCAGTTCTTC. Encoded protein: CAWTTFGSSYNEQFF.